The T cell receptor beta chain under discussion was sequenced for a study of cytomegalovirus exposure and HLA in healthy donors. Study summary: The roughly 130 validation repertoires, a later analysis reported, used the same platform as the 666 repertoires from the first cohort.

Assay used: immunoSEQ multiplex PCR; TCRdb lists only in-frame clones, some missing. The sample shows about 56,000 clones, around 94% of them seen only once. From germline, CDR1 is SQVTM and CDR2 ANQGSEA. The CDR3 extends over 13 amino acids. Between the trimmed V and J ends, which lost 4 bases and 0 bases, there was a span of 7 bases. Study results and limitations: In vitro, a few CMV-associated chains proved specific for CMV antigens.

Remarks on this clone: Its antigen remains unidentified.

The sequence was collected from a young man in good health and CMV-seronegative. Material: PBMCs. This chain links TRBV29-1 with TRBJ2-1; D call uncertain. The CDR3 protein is CSVAGNSYNEQFF. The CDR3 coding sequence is TGCAGCGTTGCAGGAAACTCCTACAATGAGCAGTTCTTC.